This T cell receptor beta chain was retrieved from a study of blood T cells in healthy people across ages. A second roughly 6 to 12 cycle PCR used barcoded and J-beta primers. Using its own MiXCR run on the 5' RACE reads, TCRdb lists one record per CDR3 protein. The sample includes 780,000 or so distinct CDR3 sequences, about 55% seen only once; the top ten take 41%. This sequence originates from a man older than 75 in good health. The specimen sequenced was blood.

The CDR3 spells CASRGDFNNEQFF. Written as DNA, the CDR3 is TGTGCCAGCAGGGGGGACTTCAACAATGAGCAGTTCTTC. The chain recombines TRBV28 with TRBJ2-1, with a weak D call TRBD2 (6 bases). Trimming pared 6 bases from V and 5 bases from J, leaving 11 bases between. The CDR3 contains 13 residues. The germline V gene encodes CDR1 MDHEN and CDR2 SYDVKM.